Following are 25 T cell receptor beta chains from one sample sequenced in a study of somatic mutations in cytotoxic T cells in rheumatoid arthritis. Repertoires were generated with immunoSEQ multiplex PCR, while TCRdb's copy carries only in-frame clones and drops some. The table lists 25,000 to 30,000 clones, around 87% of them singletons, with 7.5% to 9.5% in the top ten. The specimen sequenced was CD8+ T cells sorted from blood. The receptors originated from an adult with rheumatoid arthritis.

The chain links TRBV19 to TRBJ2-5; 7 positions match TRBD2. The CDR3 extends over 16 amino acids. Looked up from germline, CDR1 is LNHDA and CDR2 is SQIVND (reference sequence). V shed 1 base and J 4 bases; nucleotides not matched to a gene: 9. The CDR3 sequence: CASSIGGGSMGETQYF. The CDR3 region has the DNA TGTGCCAGTAGTATAGGAGGCGGGAGTATGGGAGAGACCCAGTACTTC.

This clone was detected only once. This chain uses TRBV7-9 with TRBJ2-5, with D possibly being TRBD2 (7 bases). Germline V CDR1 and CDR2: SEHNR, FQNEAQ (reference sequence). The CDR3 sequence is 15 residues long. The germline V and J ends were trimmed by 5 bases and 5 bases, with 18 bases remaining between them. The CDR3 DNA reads TGTGCCAGCAGCCCTTACGGGGGCGGGAGTGAGACCCAGTACTTC. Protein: CASSPYGGGSETQYF. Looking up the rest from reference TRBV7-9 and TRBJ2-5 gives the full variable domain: DTGVSQNPRHKITKRGQNVTFRCDPISEHNRLYWYRQTLGQGPEFLTYFQNEAQLEKSRLLSDRFSAERPKGSFSTLEIQRTEQGDSAMYLCASSPYGGGSETQYFGPGTRLLVL.

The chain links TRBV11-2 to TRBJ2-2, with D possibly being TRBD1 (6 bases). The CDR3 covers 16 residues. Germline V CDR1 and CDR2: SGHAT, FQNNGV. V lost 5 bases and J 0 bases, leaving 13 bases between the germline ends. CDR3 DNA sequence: TGTGCCAGCAGCCAGACCGGGACATCGAACACCGGGGAGCTGTTTTTT. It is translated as CASSQTGTSNTGELFF.

CDR3 DNA sequence: TGTGCCAGCAGGGGACAATCAAGCTCCTACGAGCAGTACTTC. Translation gives CASRGQSSSYEQYF. The chain employs TRBV28 and TRBJ2-5, with D possibly TRBD1 on 6 matching bases. Gene TRBJ2-7 matches the end of the DNA better, so the J call may be wrong. CDR3 length: 14 amino acids. Germline assignment: CDR1 MDHEN and CDR2 SYDVKM.

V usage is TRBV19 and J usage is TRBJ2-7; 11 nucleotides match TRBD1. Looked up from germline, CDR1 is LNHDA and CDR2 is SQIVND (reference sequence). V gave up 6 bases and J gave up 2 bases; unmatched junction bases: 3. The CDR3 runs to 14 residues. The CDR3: CASSPGQGAYEQYF. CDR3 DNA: TGTGCCAGTAGCCCGGGACAGGGGGCCTACGAGCAGTACTTC.

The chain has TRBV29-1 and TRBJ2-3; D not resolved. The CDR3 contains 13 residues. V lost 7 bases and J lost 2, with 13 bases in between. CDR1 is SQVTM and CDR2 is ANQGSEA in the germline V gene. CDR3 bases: TGCAGCGCCTTACAGCCCGACACAGATACGCAGTATTTT. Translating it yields CSALQPDTDTQYF.

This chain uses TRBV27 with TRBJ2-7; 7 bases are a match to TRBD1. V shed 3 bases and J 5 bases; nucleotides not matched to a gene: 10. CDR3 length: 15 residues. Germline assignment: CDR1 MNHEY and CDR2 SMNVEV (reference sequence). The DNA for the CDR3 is TGTGCCAGCAGTTTGGCCGGACAGGTAAACCACGAGCAGTACTTC. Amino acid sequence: CASSLAGQVNHEQYF.

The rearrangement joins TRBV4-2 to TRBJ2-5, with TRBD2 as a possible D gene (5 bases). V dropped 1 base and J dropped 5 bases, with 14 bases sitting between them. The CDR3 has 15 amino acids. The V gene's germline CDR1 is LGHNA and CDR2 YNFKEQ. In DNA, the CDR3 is TGTGCCAGCAGCCAAGCCCCGACTGGGAGTGAGACCCAGTACTTC. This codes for CASSQAPTGSETQYF.

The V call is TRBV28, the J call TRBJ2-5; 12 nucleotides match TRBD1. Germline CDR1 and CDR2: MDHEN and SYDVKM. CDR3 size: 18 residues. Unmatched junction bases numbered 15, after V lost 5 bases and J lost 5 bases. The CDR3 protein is CASSPSAGQGAQGETQYF. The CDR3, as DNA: TGTGCCAGCAGTCCCTCCGCGGGACAGGGGGCGCAGGGGGAGACCCAGTACTTC.

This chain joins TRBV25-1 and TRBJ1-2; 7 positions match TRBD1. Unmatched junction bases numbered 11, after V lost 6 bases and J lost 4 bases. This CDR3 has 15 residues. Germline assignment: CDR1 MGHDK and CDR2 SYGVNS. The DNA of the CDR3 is TGTGCCAGCAGGCCTCCGGGTCAGGGGGTCTATGGCTACACCTTC. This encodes CASRPPGQGVYGYTF.

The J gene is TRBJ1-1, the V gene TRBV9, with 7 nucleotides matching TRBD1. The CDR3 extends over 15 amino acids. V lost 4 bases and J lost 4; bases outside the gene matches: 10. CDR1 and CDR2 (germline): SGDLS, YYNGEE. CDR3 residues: CASSPGETGSTEAFF. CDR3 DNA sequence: TGTGCCAGCAGCCCAGGTGAGACAGGGTCCACTGAAGCTTTCTTT. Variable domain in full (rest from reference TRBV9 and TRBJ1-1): DSGVTQTPKHLITATGQRVTLRCSPRSGDLSVYWYQQSLDQGLQFLIQYYNGEERAKGNILERFSAQQFPDLHSELNLSSLELGDSALYFCASSPGETGSTEAFFGQGTRLTVV.

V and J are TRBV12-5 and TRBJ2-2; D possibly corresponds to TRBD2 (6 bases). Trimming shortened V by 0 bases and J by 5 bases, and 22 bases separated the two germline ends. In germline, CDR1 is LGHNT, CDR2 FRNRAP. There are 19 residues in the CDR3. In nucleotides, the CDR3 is TGTGCTAGTGGTTTGGTACTCAGCTATGGCGGGATAGATACCGGGGAGCTGTTTTTT. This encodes CASGLVLSYGGIDTGELFF.

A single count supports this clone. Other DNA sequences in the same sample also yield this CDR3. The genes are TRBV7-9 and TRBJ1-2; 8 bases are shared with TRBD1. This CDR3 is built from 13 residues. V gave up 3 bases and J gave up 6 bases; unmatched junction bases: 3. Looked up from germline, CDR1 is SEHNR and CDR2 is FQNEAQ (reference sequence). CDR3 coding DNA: TGTGCCAGCAGCTTTACAGGGGGGGATGGCTACACCTTC. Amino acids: CASSFTGGDGYTF. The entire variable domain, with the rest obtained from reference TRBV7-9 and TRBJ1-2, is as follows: DTGVSQNPRHKITKRGQNVTFRCDPISEHNRLYWYRQTLGQGPEFLTYFQNEAQLEKSRLLSDRFSAERPKGSFSTLEIQRTEQGDSAMYLCASSFTGGDGYTFGSGTRLTVV.

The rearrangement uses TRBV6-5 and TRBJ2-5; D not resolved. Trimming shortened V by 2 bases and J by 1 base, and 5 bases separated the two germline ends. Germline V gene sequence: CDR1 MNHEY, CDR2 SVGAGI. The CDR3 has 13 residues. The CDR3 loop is CASSYRIQETQYF. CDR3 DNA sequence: TGTGCCAGCAGTTACCGGATCCAAGAGACCCAGTACTTC.

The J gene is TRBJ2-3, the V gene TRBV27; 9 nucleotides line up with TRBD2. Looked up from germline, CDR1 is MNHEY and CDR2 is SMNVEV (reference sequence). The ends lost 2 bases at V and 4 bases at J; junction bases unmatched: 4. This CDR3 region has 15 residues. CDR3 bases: TGTGCCAGCAGTTTAGTAGCGGGAGTGGCAGATACGCAGTATTTT. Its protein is CASSLVAGVADTQYF.

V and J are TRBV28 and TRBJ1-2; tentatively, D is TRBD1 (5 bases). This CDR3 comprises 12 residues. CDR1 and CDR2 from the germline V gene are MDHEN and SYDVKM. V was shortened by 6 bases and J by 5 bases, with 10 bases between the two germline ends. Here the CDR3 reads CASRSGGYGYTF. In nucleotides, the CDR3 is TGTGCCAGCAGGAGCGGGGGATATGGCTACACCTTC.

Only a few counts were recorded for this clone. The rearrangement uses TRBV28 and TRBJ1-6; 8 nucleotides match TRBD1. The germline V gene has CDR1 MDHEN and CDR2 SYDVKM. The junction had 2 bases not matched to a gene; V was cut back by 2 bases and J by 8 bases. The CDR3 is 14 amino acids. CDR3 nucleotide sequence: TGTGCCAGCAGTTTAGGACAGGGACATTCACCCCTCCACTTT. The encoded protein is CASSLGQGHSPLHF.

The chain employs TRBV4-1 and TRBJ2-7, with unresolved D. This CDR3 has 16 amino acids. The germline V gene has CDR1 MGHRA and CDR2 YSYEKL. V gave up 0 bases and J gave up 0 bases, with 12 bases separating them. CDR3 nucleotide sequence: TGCGCCAGCAGCCAAGATGACCGATCGAGCTCCTACGAGCAGTACTTC. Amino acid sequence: CASSQDDRSSSYEQYF.

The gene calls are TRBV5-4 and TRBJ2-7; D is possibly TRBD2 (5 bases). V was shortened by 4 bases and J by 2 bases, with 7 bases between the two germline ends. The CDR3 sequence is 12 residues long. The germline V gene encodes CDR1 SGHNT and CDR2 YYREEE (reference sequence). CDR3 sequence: CASSTGAYEQYF. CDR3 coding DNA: TGTGCCAGCAGCACCGGGGCCTACGAGCAGTACTTC.

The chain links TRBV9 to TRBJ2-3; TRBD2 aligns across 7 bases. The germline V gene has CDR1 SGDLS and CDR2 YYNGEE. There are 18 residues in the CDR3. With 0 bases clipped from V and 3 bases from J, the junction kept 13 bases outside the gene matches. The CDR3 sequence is CASSVESWAGDLTDTQYF. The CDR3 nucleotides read TGTGCCAGCAGCGTAGAAAGTTGGGCGGGAGACCTAACAGATACGCAGTATTTT.

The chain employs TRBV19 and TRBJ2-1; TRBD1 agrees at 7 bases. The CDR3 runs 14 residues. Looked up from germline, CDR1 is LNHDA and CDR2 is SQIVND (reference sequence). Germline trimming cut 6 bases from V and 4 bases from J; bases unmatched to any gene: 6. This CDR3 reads CASSIGTVYNEQFF. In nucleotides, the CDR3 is TGTGCCAGTAGCATCGGGACAGTGTACAATGAGCAGTTCTTC.

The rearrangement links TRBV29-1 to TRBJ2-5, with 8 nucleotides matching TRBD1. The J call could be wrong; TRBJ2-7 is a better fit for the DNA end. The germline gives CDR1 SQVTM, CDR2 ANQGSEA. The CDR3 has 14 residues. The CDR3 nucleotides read TGCAGCGTTGAAGCGGCCCAGGGGGCTTACGAGCAGTACTTC. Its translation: CSVEAAQGAYEQYF.

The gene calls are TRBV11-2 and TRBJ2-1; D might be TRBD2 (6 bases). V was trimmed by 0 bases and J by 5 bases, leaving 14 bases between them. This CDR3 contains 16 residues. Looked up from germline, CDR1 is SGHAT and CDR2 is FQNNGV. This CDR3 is CASSLDGTPGDNEQFF. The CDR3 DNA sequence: TGTGCCAGCAGCTTAGATGGGACGCCGGGGGACAATGAGCAGTTCTTC. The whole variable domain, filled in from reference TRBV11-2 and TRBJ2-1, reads EAGVAQSPRYKIIEKRQSVAFWCNPISGHATLYWYQQILGQGPKLLIQFQNNGVVDDSQLPKDRFSAERLKGVDSTLKIQPAKLEDSAVYLCASSLDGTPGDNEQFFGPGTRLTVL.

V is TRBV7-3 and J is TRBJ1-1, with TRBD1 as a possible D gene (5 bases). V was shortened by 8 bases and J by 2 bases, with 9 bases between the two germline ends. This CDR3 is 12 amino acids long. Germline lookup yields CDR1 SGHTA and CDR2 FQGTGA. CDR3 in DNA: TGTGCCAGCGGGGACGGAAACACTGAAGCTTTCTTT. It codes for CASGDGNTEAFF.

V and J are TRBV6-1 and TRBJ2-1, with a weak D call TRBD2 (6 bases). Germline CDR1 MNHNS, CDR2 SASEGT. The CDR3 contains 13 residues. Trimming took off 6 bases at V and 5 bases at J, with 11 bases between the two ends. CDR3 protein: CASRVRGDNEQFF. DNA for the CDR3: TGTGCCAGCAGAGTCCGCGGGGACAATGAGCAGTTCTTC.